The 18 T cell receptor beta chains in this list originate from one sample, sequenced in a study of T cell repertoires in cytomegalovirus infection. One entry per CDR3 protein, called by TCRdb with MiXCR from the reads. Here the sample spans around 320,000 distinct CDR3 sequences, approximately 9.5% being singletons. The sample consisted of PBMCs. The origin of the receptors is a human donor in good health (CMV status not recorded). Some clones in this sample may be carry-over from other donors' samples.

The chain employs TRBV11-2 and TRBJ2-5, with 15 bases fitting TRBD2. The germline CDR1 and CDR2 sequences are SGHAT and FQNNGV. V lost 4 bases and J lost 2; bases outside the gene matches: 14. The CDR3 sequence is 20 residues long. The CDR3 DNA is TGTGCCAGCAGCTCTAAAACTGGACTAGCGGGGGGGCCGCCACAAGAGACCCAGTACTTC. As protein: CASSSKTGLAGGPPQETQYF.

This clonotype was seen ten or more times. The chain combines TRBV7-2 with TRBJ1-5, with unresolved D. Germline CDR1 is SGHTA and CDR2 is FQGNSA. V lost 1 base, J lost 3 bases, and 10 bases lay in between. This CDR3 comprises 15 residues. Here the CDR3 reads CASSLELSANQPQHF. For the CDR3, the DNA is TGTGCCAGCAGCTTAGAGTTGTCAGCCAATCAGCCCCAGCATTTT.

This clonotype was seen more than once but under ten times. The chain employs TRBV20-1 and TRBJ2-3; D may be TRBD1 (5 bases). CDR3 length: 15 residues. V shed 4 bases and J shed 0 bases, with 14 bases lying between them. CDR1 and CDR2 from the germline V gene are DFQATT and SNEGSKA (reference sequence). The CDR3 DNA sequence: TGCAGTGCTAACCTCCGCCAGGGAAGCACAGATACGCAGTATTTT. It encodes CSANLRQGSTDTQYF.

This clonotype appeared a few times. The CDR3, as DNA: TGTGCCAGCGGGCCGGGTCCGGGACAGGGGACCTACGAGCAGTACTTC. This sequence encodes CASGPGPGQGTYEQYF. The rearrangement links TRBV11-2 to TRBJ2-7; 10 bases align to TRBD1. CDR3 length equals 16 residues. V shed 8 bases, J shed 2 bases, and the junction held 12 bases outside the gene matches. Germline CDR1 reads SGHAT; CDR2 reads FQNNGV.

This clonotype turned up a few times. The J gene is TRBJ2-5, the V gene TRBV20-1, with D perhaps TRBD2 (6 bases). Germline V gene data show CDR1 as DFQATT and CDR2 as SNEGSKA (reference sequence). Trimming took 3 bases from V and 4 from J, leaving 15 bases between them. CDR3 length: 14 residues. CDR3: CSASRDSQGETQYF. CDR3 sequence (DNA): TGCAGTGCTAGTAGGGACTCTCAGGGAGAGACCCAGTACTTC.

The CDR3 region has the DNA TGTGCCAGCAGCCCCCTCCCGACATACTATGGCTACACCTTC. Translating gives CASSPLPTYYGYTF. The chain couples TRBV4-2 to TRBJ1-2; D call uncertain. V gave up 4 bases and J gave up 3 bases, with 12 bases separating them. CDR1 LGHNA and CDR2 YNFKEQ come from the germline V gene. The CDR3 spans 14 residues.

This clonotype was picked up a small number of times. The J gene is TRBJ2-1, the V gene TRBV20-1, with 11 bases that match TRBD2. This CDR3 is built from 13 residues. CDR1 and CDR2 (germline): DFQATT, SNEGSKA (reference sequence). With 5 bases clipped from V and 8 bases from J, the junction kept 5 bases outside the gene matches. In DNA, the CDR3 is TGCAGTGCTCTAGCGGGAGGAGTTGATGAGCAGTTCTTC. It yields the protein CSALAGGVDEQFF.

This clonotype was detected ten times or more. The rearrangement joins TRBV7-9 to TRBJ2-4; D possibly uses TRBD1 or TRBD2 (5 bases each). V gave up 2 bases and J gave up 5 bases, with 10 bases separating them. The CDR3 loop spans 14 amino acids. Looked up from germline, CDR1 is SEHNR and CDR2 is FQNEAQ (reference sequence). CDR3: CASSLWDRENIQYF. The CDR3 DNA reads as TGTGCCAGCAGCTTATGGGACCGAGAAAACATTCAGTACTTC.

This clonotype showed up many times. The rearrangement links TRBV7-7 to TRBJ2-1; 15 nucleotides align to TRBD2. CDR3 length: 15 residues. V lost 5 bases to trimming and J lost 6 bases; unmatched junction nucleotides: 2. CDR1 and CDR2 (germline): SSHAT, FNYEAQ (reference sequence). CDR3 in DNA: TGTGCCAGCAGCGCGGGACTAGCGGGAGGCAATGAGCAGTTCTTC. It translates to CASSAGLAGGNEQFF.

Many counts were recorded for this clonotype. This chain uses TRBV7-8 with TRBJ1-1, with D possibly TRBD1 on 5 matching bases. This CDR3 has 14 residues. CDR1 and CDR2 from the germline V gene are SGHVS and FQNEAQ. V was shortened by 6 bases and J by 2 bases, with 13 bases between the two germline ends. The CDR3 DNA reads as TGTGCCAGCAGTGGGGGGAATACTAACACTGAAGCTTTCTTT. This codes for CASSGGNTNTEAFF.

A few counts support this clonotype. The chain joins TRBV30 to TRBJ1-6; D remains unclear. V was cut by 1 base and J by 9 bases, with 13 bases left in between. CDR1 and CDR2 from the germline V gene are GTSNPN and SVGIG (reference sequence). The CDR3 consists of 14 residues. CDR3 region: CAWSAGIESSPLHF. The DNA of the CDR3 is TGTGCCTGGAGTGCGGGGATCGAGAGTTCACCCCTCCACTTT.

The rearrangement links TRBV7-9 to TRBJ2-1, with 8 bases matching TRBD2. The junction had 10 bases not matched to a gene; V was cut back by 3 bases and J by 6 bases. The CDR3 length is 16 residues. Germline CDR1 is SEHNR and CDR2 is FQNEAQ (reference sequence). The CDR3 DNA follows: TGTGCCAGCAGCTTTATCGGGGGGGCTCAGGGCAATGAGCAGTTCTTC. This sequence encodes CASSFIGGAQGNEQFF.

This clonotype was seen many times. V usage is TRBV2 and J usage is TRBJ1-2; perhaps TRBD1 as D (6 bases). CDR3 length: 15 amino acids. Trimming pared 3 bases from V and 4 bases from J, leaving 15 bases between. Germline V gene lookup returns CDR1 SNHLY and CDR2 FYNNEI. This chain's CDR3 is CASSENVGGLYGYTF. For the CDR3, the DNA is TGTGCCAGCAGTGAGAACGTCGGGGGGCTCTATGGCTACACCTTC.

This sequence joins TRBV7-2 and TRBJ2-3; a possible D gene is TRBD2 (5 bases). This CDR3 is 16 amino acids long. V gave up 5 bases and J gave up 4 bases, with 19 bases separating them. Germline V gene data show CDR1 as SGHTA and CDR2 as FQGNSA. The CDR3 coding sequence is TGTGCCAGCAGCGCGCCAAGCGGAAAATCCCCAGATACGCAGTATTTT. It translates to CASSAPSGKSPDTQYF.

The CDR3 DNA sequence: TGTGCCAGCTCACCACCGTCCCGGGTCCAAGAGACCCAGTACTTC. Translated, it gives CASSPPSRVQETQYF. The chain is built from TRBV18 and TRBJ2-5; D not resolved. The length of the CDR3 is 15 residues. The germline V and J ends were trimmed by 0 bases and 1 base, with 9 bases remaining between them. Germline loops: CDR1 KGHSH, CDR2 LQKENI.

There are many counts of this clonotype. The chain is built from TRBV5-6 and TRBJ2-1; TRBD2 might be the D (5 bases). V lost 5 bases and J 9 bases, leaving 15 bases between the germline ends. The V gene's germline CDR1 is SGHDT and CDR2 YYEEEE. This CDR3 is built from 13 residues. In nucleotides, the CDR3 is TGTGCCAGCAGACCAACCCCCGGGATTGAGCAGTTCTTC. It specifies CASRPTPGIEQFF.

This chain links TRBV19 with TRBJ2-7; TRBD2 aligns across 7 bases. Trimming took 5 bases from V and 2 from J; bases not matched to a gene: 6. CDR1 is LNHDA and CDR2 is SQIVND in the germline V gene (reference sequence). The CDR3 totals 14 residues. This chain's CDR3 is CASSYGGTTYEQYF. The CDR3 bases are TGTGCCAGTAGTTACGGGGGGACTACCTACGAGCAGTACTTC.

V gene TRBV12-3 or TRBV12-4 combines with J gene TRBJ2-1; 8 bases map to TRBD1. The length of the CDR3 is 15 residues. V gave up 7 bases and J gave up 3 bases; unmatched junction bases: 8. CDR3 DNA: TGTGCCAGCATCCGACAGGGGCAAGTCTACAATGAGCAGTTCTTC. Translated: CASIRQGQVYNEQFF.